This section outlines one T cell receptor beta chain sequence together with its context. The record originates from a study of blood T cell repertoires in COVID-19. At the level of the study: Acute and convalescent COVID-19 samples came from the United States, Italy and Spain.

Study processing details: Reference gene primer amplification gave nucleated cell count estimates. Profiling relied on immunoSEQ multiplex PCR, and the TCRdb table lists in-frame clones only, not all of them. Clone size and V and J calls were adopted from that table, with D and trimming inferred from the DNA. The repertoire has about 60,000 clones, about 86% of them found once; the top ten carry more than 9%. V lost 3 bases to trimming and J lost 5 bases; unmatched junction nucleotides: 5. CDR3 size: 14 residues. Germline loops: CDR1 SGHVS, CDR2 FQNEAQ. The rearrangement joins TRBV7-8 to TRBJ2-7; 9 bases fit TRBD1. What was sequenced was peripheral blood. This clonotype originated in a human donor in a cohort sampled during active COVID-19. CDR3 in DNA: TGTGCCAGCAGCTTTAGGGACAGGGCCAACGAGCAGTACTTC. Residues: CASSFRDRANEQYF.